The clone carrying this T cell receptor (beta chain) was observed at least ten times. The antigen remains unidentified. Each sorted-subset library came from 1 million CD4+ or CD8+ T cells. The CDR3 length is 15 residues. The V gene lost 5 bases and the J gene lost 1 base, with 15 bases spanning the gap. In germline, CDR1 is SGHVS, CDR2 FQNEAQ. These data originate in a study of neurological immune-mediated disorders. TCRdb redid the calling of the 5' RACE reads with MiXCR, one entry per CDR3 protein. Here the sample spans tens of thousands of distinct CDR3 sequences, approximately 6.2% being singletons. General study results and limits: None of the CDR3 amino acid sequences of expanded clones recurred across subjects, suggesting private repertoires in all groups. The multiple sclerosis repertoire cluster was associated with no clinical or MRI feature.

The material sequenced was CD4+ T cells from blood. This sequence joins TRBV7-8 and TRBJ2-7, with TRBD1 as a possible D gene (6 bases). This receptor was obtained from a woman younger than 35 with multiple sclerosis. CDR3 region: CASSPKGHESYEQYV. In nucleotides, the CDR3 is TGTGCCAGCAGCCCCAAGGGACACGAATCCTACGAGCAGTACGTC.